This TCR beta chain is drawn from a study of cytomegalovirus exposure and HLA in healthy donors. Study-wide points: A few chains tied to CMV proved CMV antigen-specific in vitro. A later examination showed that TCR association rates differed by HLA locus, with DRB1 most and HLA-C fewest. Within a later analysis, the majority of CMV-associated TCR beta chains appeared HLA-restricted.

Points on this clone: Its antigen remains unknown.

CDR1 and CDR2 (germline): SGHTA, FQGNSA. Trimming cost V 1 base and J 0 bases, with 13 bases left between them. This CDR3 contains 16 residues. It was with 60 Vbeta and 13 Jbeta primers that the PCR ran. Clones were sequenced by immunoSEQ multiplex PCR, and TCRdb holds only the in-frame ones, with some missing. The sample contains 90,000 to 120,000 clones, roughly 76% of which appear only once. Healthy bone marrow donors supplied every sample. Sequences were obtained from PBMCs. The rearrangement joins TRBV7-2 to TRBJ2-7, with D possibly matching TRBD2 (7 bases). The clonotype was recovered from a man younger than 30 in good health and CMV-seronegative. The CDR3 DNA is TGTGCCAGCAGCTTAGATGGCGGGGGCCCCTCCTACGAGCAGTACTTC. Translation gives CASSLDGGGPSYEQYF. Drawing the rest from reference TRBV7-2 and TRBJ2-7, the complete variable domain is GAGVSQSPSNKVTEKGKDVELRCDPISGHTALYWYRQSLGQGLEFLIYFQGNSAPDKSGLPSDRFSAERTGGSVSTLTIQRTQQEDSAVYLCASSLDGGGPSYEQYFGPGTRLTVT.